Each of the 22 T cell receptor beta chains below was sequenced from the same sample in a study of technical replicates of blood from four donors. Only in-frame clones appear in the TCRdb table, and some are missing; sequencing was by immunoSEQ multiplex PCR. The sample lists about 70,000 clones; approximately 90% were seen once. Sequencing input: PBMCs. The receptors derive from a human donor in good health. Some clones in this sample may be carry-over from other donors' samples.

V usage is TRBV5-4 and J usage is TRBJ2-2; TRBD1 matches at 8 bases. Germline V gene lookup returns CDR1 SGHNT and CDR2 YYREEE (reference sequence). J lost 5 bases, V lost 0 bases, and 6 bases had no gene match. CDR3 length equals 16 residues. The CDR3 region has the DNA TGTGCCAGCAGCTTGGGGCAGGGGGCAGGGACCGGGGAGCTGTTTTTT. Its translation is CASSLGQGAGTGELFF.

CDR3 residues: CASSQDPTVRINEKLFF. The CDR3 DNA follows: TGCGCCAGCAGCCAAGATCCGACTGTTCGTATTAATGAAAAACTGTTTTTT. The chain carries TRBV4-3 and TRBJ1-4; D unclear. Trimming pared 0 bases from V and 4 bases from J, leaving 15 bases between. This CDR3 has 17 amino acids. Germline values: CDR1 LGHNA, CDR2 YSLEER.

The rearrangement joins TRBV10-2 to TRBJ1-5, with D possibly TRBD1 on 6 matching bases. The CDR3 is 15 residues long. CDR1 and CDR2 (germline): WSHSY, SAAADI. Trimming shortened V by 6 bases and J by 0 bases, and 12 bases separated the two germline ends. In DNA form, the CDR3 reads TGCGCCAGCAGAGAACAGGGATATAGCAATCAGCCCCAGCATTTT. Translation: CASREQGYSNQPQHF.

J is TRBJ2-3 and V is TRBV7-6, with no clear D. Germline CDR1 and CDR2: SGHVS and FNYEAQ. V shed 4 bases and J shed 2 bases, with 7 bases lying between them. This CDR3 region has 13 residues. The CDR3 sequence: CASSSQATDTQYF. CDR3 DNA sequence: TGTGCCAGCAGCTCCCAGGCCACAGATACGCAGTATTTT. Complete variable domain (other parts from reference TRBV7-6 and TRBJ2-3): GAGVSQSPRYKVTKRGQDVALRCDPISGHVSLYWYRQALGQGPEFLTYFNYEAQQDKSGLPNDRFSAERPEGSISTLTIQRTEQRDSAMYRCASSSQATDTQYFGPGTRLTVL.

The chain recombines TRBV20-1 with TRBJ1-1; TRBD1 might be the D (5 bases). V was clipped by 6 bases and J by 7 bases, with 12 bases between them. CDR1 is DFQATT and CDR2 is SNEGSKA in the germline V gene (reference sequence). CDR3 length equals 11 residues. The CDR3 nucleotides read TGCAGTGCCAGGCCAGGGCTTGAAGCTTTCTTT. It specifies CSARPGLEAFF.

CDR3 amino acids: CASSPVASGSYNEQFF. The CDR3 nucleotides are TGCGCCAGCAGCCCTGTGGCTAGCGGGTCCTACAATGAGCAGTTCTTC. V usage is TRBV5-1 and J usage is TRBJ2-1; TRBD2 matches at 8 bases. J gave up 1 base and V 4 bases, and 7 bases lay outside the gene matches. Germline V gene lookup returns CDR1 SGHRS and CDR2 YFSETQ. The CDR3 extends over 16 amino acids.

J is TRBJ2-1 and V is TRBV12-5; 12 bases line up with TRBD2. The J segment lost 13 bases and the V segment lost 3 bases, leaving 7 bases of the junction unmatched. This CDR3 spans 14 amino acids. Germline V gives CDR1 LGHNT, CDR2 FRNRAP. Here the CDR3 DNA reads TGTGCTAGTGGTTTTTCCCTAGCGGGAGGGAAACAGTTCTTC. Protein: CASGFSLAGGKQFF.

The J gene is TRBJ2-7, the V gene TRBV5-6; 7 bases line up with TRBD2. CDR3 length: 16 residues. Germline values: CDR1 SGHDT, CDR2 YYEEEE. J was trimmed by 0 bases and V by 4 bases; bases with no gene match: 10. This CDR3 is CASSPSGTTYSYEQYF. The CDR3 region has the DNA TGTGCCAGCAGCCCCTCCGGGACTACCTACTCCTACGAGCAGTACTTC. Filled out from reference TRBV5-6 and TRBJ2-7, the complete variable domain reads DAGVTQSPTHLIKTRGQQVTLRCSPKSGHDTVSWYQQALGQGPQFIFQYYEEEERQRGNFPDRFSGHQFPNYSSELNVNALLLGDSALYLCASSPSGTTYSYEQYFGPGTRLTVT.

J is TRBJ2-1 and V is TRBV21-1; no check of the table's D call, TRBD2, against the DNA was made. TRBV21-1 is recorded as a pseudogene. The length of the CDR3 is 16 residues. The CDR3 region is CASSYRTSGRYNEQFF. The CDR3 region has the DNA TGTGCCAGCAGCTACCGGACTAGCGGGAGGTACAATGAGCAGTTCTTC.

J is TRBJ1-3 and V is TRBV18, with D maybe TRBD1 (6 bases). V lost 6 bases and J lost 2, with 8 bases in between. Germline V gene lookup returns CDR1 KGHSH and CDR2 LQKENI. This CDR3 comprises 13 residues. In DNA form, the CDR3 reads TGTGCCAGCTCCGGGACAACTGGAAACACCATATATTTT. It specifies CASSGTTGNTIYF. The full variable domain, in which reference TRBV18 and TRBJ1-3 provide the parts outside the CDR3, is NAGVMQNPRHLVRRRGQEARLRCSPMKGHSHVYWYRQLPEEGLKFMVYLQKENIIDESGMPKERFSAEFPKEGPSILRIQQVVRGDSAAYFCASSGTTGNTIYFGEGSWLTVV.

This clone showed up just once. The genes are TRBV18 and TRBJ1-1, with 7 nucleotides matching TRBD1. The V and J ends lost 1 base and 1 base, in that order; junction bases with no gene match: 6. The CDR3 covers 16 residues. Germline V gives CDR1 KGHSH, CDR2 LQKENI. The CDR3 protein is CASSPRTGQKNTEAFF. The DNA for the CDR3 is TGTGCCAGCTCACCACGGACGGGACAGAAGAACACTGAAGCTTTCTTT.

The rearrangement uses TRBV27 and TRBJ1-6; 8 bases fit TRBD1. This CDR3 contains 15 residues. The V gene end was trimmed by 4 bases and the J gene end by 10 bases; junction bases not matched to a gene: 9. Germline CDR1 is MNHEY and CDR2 is SMNVEV (reference sequence). CDR3 in DNA: TGTGCCAGCAGTTCGGACAGGGCGTTTCGCTCACCCCTCCACTTT. This sequence encodes CASSSDRAFRSPLHF.

This clone was observed once. The V gene is TRBV30, the J gene TRBJ2-7; tentative D call: TRBD2 (6 bases). There are 14 residues in the CDR3. V lost 0 bases to trimming and J lost 4 bases, with 13 bases between them. Germline assignment: CDR1 GTSNPN and CDR2 SVGIG (reference sequence). The CDR3 protein is CAWSVWGVRYEQYF. For the CDR3, the DNA is TGTGCCTGGAGTGTATGGGGGGTAAGGTACGAGCAGTACTTC.

This chain joins TRBV27 and TRBJ1-3, with TRBD1 matching 7 bases. The CDR3 has 14 residues. The germline CDR1 and CDR2 sequences are MNHEY and SMNVEV (reference sequence). Losses at the gene ends were 4 bases for V and 3 bases for J; bases not matched to a gene: 3. DNA of the CDR3: TGTGCCAGCAGTTCCAGGGGGTATGGAAACACCATATATTTT. This gives the protein CASSSRGYGNTIYF.

This rearrangement joins TRBV2 to TRBJ2-2, with TRBD2 identical over 9 bases. The CDR3 sequence is 17 residues long. CDR1 is SNHLY and CDR2 is FYNNEI in the germline V gene. V dropped 6 bases and J dropped 3; count of bases not matched to a gene: 11. CDR3 bases: TGTGCCAGCAGCCCTCAGGGCGGGGGGGCCTACACCGGGGAGCTGTTTTTT. Protein sequence: CASSPQGGGAYTGELFF.

V gene TRBV15 combines with J gene TRBJ1-5; possible D gene TRBD1, 6 bases. Germline lookup yields CDR1 LNHNV and CDR2 YYDKDF (reference sequence). The V end lost 0 bases, the J end lost 7 bases, and 13 bases lay between the germline ends. This CDR3 has 15 residues. CDR3 coding DNA: TGTGCCACCAGCAGAGACAGGGGAATAGCCCAGCCCCAGCATTTT. Translation gives CATSRDRGIAQPQHF.

In this sample, this clone turned up once. CDR3 protein: CAWRPAGGNGEQYF. CDR3 sequence (DNA): TGTGCCTGGAGGCCGGCCGGGGGGAATGGCGAGCAGTACTTC. This rearrangement joins TRBV30 to TRBJ2-7, with 7 nucleotides matching TRBD2. The CDR3 extends over 14 amino acids. Trimming removed 3 bases from V and 6 bases from J; junction bases left unmatched: 11. CDR1 and CDR2 from the germline V gene are GTSNPN and SVGIG (reference sequence).

The V gene is TRBV15, the J gene TRBJ1-2, with 9 bases aligning to TRBD1. Trimming at V came to 0 bases and at J to 5 bases, leaving 4 bases not matched to a gene. Germline lookup yields CDR1 LNHNV and CDR2 YYDKDF (reference sequence). CDR3 length: 15 amino acids. In nucleotides, the CDR3 is TGTGCCACCAGCAGAGAAACACAGGGGGCTTATGGCTACACCTTC. It specifies CATSRETQGAYGYTF.

The genes are TRBV5-6 and TRBJ2-4; 7 positions match TRBD1. Germline V gene sequence: CDR1 SGHDT, CDR2 YYEEEE. V lost 3 bases, J lost 9 bases, and 15 bases stayed unmatched. CDR3 length: 16 amino acids. The CDR3 nucleotides read TGTGCCAGCAGCTCCATCACAGGGGAATATATAGCCATTCAGTACTTC. Translated, it gives CASSSITGEYIAIQYF.

V usage is TRBV4-2 and J usage is TRBJ1-5; no definite D call. The V and J ends lost 0 bases and 9 bases respectively, with 18 bases between them. The length of the CDR3 is 16 residues. CDR1 and CDR2 from the germline V gene are LGHNA and YNFKEQ. The CDR3 protein is CASSQDLGGTARPQHF. CDR3 sequence (DNA): TGTGCCAGCAGCCAAGATCTTGGAGGAACCGCTAGGCCCCAGCATTTT.

This chain connects TRBV19 to TRBJ2-7; 7 bases agree with TRBD1. This CDR3 spans 15 amino acids. The germline V gene has CDR1 LNHDA and CDR2 SQIVND (reference sequence). V trimming: 4 bases; J trimming: 6 bases; junction bases outside the gene matches: 12. CDR3 in amino acids: CASSNLEPTGREQYF. The CDR3 DNA follows: TGTGCCAGTAGTAACCTAGAACCGACAGGGCGCGAGCAGTACTTC.

The gene calls are TRBV4-2 and TRBJ2-1; TRBD2 matches 12 bases. From germline, CDR1 is LGHNA and CDR2 YNFKEQ. With 0 bases clipped from V and 6 bases from J, the junction kept 3 bases outside the gene matches. This CDR3 has 16 amino acids. The CDR3 region has the DNA TGTGCCAGCAGCCAAGATGCTAGCGGGAGGGGCAATGAGCAGTTCTTC. Protein sequence: CASSQDASGRGNEQFF.